This entry describes one TCR beta chain. Its antigen is not identified. The sample belongs to a study of T cell responses to AZD1222 COVID-19 vaccine. Study conclusions and caveats: A rise in Spike-specific TCR breadth and depth followed two AZD1222 doses. CD4 TCRs linked to vaccination spanned spike, dominating at 160-218 and 743-854. Most donors were white British and more were female, and clonal diversity was possibly underestimated. Baseline testing showed seropositivity in only six AZD1222 recipients.

Profiled with immunoSEQ multiplex PCR; TCRdb holds only in-frame clones, not every one. The sample has 90,000 to 130,000 clones; around 93% are singletons. Sequenced material: peripheral blood, taken on day 0 of AZD1222 vaccination. This TCR was recovered from an adult in good health.

CDR3 protein: CASSPARGGNYGYTF. For the CDR3, the DNA is TGTGCCAGCAGCCCTGCTAGGGGCGGGAACTATGGCTACACCTTC. V gene TRBV11-2 combines with J gene TRBJ1-2, with a weak D call TRBD1 (5 bases). V lost 5 bases and J 2 bases, leaving 15 bases between the germline ends. CDR1 is SGHAT and CDR2 is FQNNGV in the germline V gene. The CDR3 runs 15 residues. The full variable domain, in which reference TRBV11-2 and TRBJ1-2 provide the parts outside the CDR3, is EAGVAQSPRYKIIEKRQSVAFWCNPISGHATLYWYQQILGQGPKLLIQFQNNGVVDDSQLPKDRFSAERLKGVDSTLKIQPAKLEDSAVYLCASSPARGGNYGYTFGSGTRLTVV.